Shown below are 21 T cell receptor beta chains from a single sample sequenced in a study of Ad26.COV2.S vaccination and SARS-CoV-2 variants. The treatment: some 19 received Ad26.COV2.S at low or high dose, single or two shots; about 5 received placebo; per-sample allocation not given. Day 63 after the first injection of vaccine or placebo was the sampling time. This table comes from immunoSEQ multiplex PCR, and its TCRdb copy is limited to in-frame clones, with some not included. The sample yields 300,000 to 350,000 clones, around 90% seen once. Material: peripheral blood, obtained in a trial of Ad26.COV2.S vaccine versus placebo. The receptors here all came from a person aged 18-65 years who received the Ad26.COV2.S COVID-19 vaccine or a placebo.

The chain links TRBV6-5 to TRBJ1-2; possible D gene TRBD1, 5 bases. CDR1 is MNHEY and CDR2 is SVGAGI in the germline V gene. This CDR3 is 14 amino acids long. Trimming took off 8 bases at V and 3 bases at J, with 16 bases between the two ends. In nucleotides, the CDR3 is TGTGCCAGCCCCGGACAAGGGTGGGACTATGGCTACACCTTC. Protein: CASPGQGWDYGYTF.

The chain is built from TRBV4-3 and TRBJ1-1; possible D gene TRBD1, 6 bases. Germline V lookup: CDR1 LGHNA, CDR2 YSLEER. Trimming cost V 4 bases and J 1 base, with 10 bases left between them. The CDR3 sequence is 14 residues long. CDR3 bases: TGCGCCAGCAGCCCTGGACAGCAGAACACTGAAGCTTTCTTT. It is translated as CASSPGQQNTEAFF.

The chain links TRBV28 to TRBJ2-5; 8 bases fit TRBD2. The V and J ends lost 4 bases and 2 bases, in that order; junction bases with no gene match: 6. This CDR3 has 15 residues. Per the germline V gene, CDR1 is MDHEN and CDR2 is SYDVKM. The CDR3 coding sequence is TGTGCCAGCAGTTCCGGGGGGGAGGAACAAGAGACCCAGTACTTC. Translating it yields CASSSGGEEQETQYF.

This chain uses TRBV29-1 with TRBJ2-3, with TRBD2 matching over 15 bases. This CDR3 is built from 15 residues. CDR1 and CDR2 from the germline V gene are SQVTM and ANQGSEA. V was pared by 8 bases and J by 7 bases, with 10 bases of the junction left unmatched. The CDR3 DNA is TGCAGCATCTCGTGGACTAGCGGGGGGGCAAATACGCAGTATTTT. This sequence encodes CSISWTSGGANTQYF.

J is TRBJ2-1 and V is TRBV27, with 9 bases aligning to TRBD2. Germline assignment: CDR1 MNHEY and CDR2 SMNVEV (reference sequence). This CDR3 has 16 amino acids. V was pared by 0 bases and J by 5 bases, with 5 bases of the junction left unmatched. This chain's CDR3 is CASSLSEGLANNEQFF. CDR3 sequence (DNA): TGTGCCAGCAGTTTATCGGAGGGACTAGCTAACAATGAGCAGTTCTTC.

The chain joins TRBV5-4 to TRBJ2-6, with unresolved D. This CDR3 has 17 residues. Trimming removed 0 bases at V and 0 bases at J, with 10 bases between. The germline CDR1 and CDR2 sequences are SGHNT and YYREEE (reference sequence). CDR3 amino acids: CASSLGLEISGANVLTF. The CDR3 DNA reads TGTGCCAGCAGCTTGGGTTTGGAGATCTCTGGGGCCAACGTCCTGACTTTC.

Note on this clone: One end of the junction does not line up with germline, which may come from a read error. V and J are TRBV6-1 and TRBJ2-1; TRBD2 matches at 10 bases. This CDR3 comprises 13 residues. From germline, CDR1 is MNHNS and CDR2 SASEGT. CDR3 sequence: CASSEVRLAGEVF. As DNA, the CDR3 is TGTGCCAGCAGTGAAGTTCGGCTAGCGGGAGAGGTCTTC.

The rearrangement links TRBV12-5 to TRBJ2-2, with a weak D call TRBD1 (5 bases). Germline CDR1 is LGHNT and CDR2 is FRNRAP. CDR3 length: 16 amino acids. V lost 0 bases and J lost 4, with 12 bases in between. This CDR3 reads CASGLVRQIITGELFF. The DNA of the CDR3 is TGTGCTAGTGGTTTGGTACGACAGATCATCACCGGGGAGCTGTTTTTT.

V usage is TRBV15 and J usage is TRBJ1-2; no firm D call. The V end was cut by 3 bases, the J end by 4 bases, with 12 bases between. The CDR3 runs 14 residues. The germline CDR1 and CDR2 sequences are LNHNV and YYDKDF (reference sequence). The CDR3 here is CATSRGRRGYGYTF. The CDR3 nucleotides are TGTGCCACCAGCAGGGGTAGACGAGGCTATGGCTACACCTTC.

This rearrangement joins TRBV7-9 to TRBJ1-5; 9 bases map to TRBD1. The CDR3 runs to 16 residues. Germline CDR1 and CDR2: SEHNR and FQNEAQ (reference sequence). CDR3 sequence reads: CATSGTGYMGNQPQHF. DNA for the CDR3: TGTGCAACCTCCGGGACAGGGTATATGGGCAATCAGCCCCAGCATTTT.

CDR3 coding DNA: TGTGCCAGCAGCTTAGTGGCAGCCTCTAGCACAGATACGCAGTATTTT. Protein product: CASSLVAASSTDTQYF. The chain uses TRBV7-6 and TRBJ2-3, with unresolved D. Trimming shortened V by 1 base and J by 0 bases, and 11 bases separated the two germline ends. The V gene's germline CDR1 is SGHVS and CDR2 FNYEAQ. The CDR3 runs to 16 residues.

The rearrangement uses TRBV6-2 or TRBV6-3 and TRBJ1-2; 7 bases are shared with TRBD1. The CDR3 runs to 16 residues. V trimming: 5 bases; J trimming: 1 base; junction bases outside the gene matches: 10. In germline, CDR1 is MNHEY, CDR2 SVGEGT. The CDR3 DNA sequence: TGTGCCAGCAGTAGCACAACAGGGGCGTATAACTATGGCTACACCTTC. This encodes CASSSTTGAYNYGYTF.

The chain links TRBV6-6 to TRBJ1-1; D remains unclear. The germline V gene has CDR1 MNHNY and CDR2 SVGAGI (reference sequence). Trimming removed 0 bases at V and 0 bases at J, with 8 bases between. The length of the CDR3 is 15 residues. The CDR3 reads CASSYSTGLNTEAFF. The DNA of the CDR3 is TGTGCCAGCAGTTACTCGACCGGGCTGAACACTGAAGCTTTCTTT.

The chain couples TRBV19 to TRBJ1-3, with D tentatively TRBD1 (6 bases). In germline, CDR1 is LNHDA, CDR2 SQIVND (reference sequence). The CDR3 sequence is 16 residues long. The V gene lost 0 bases and the J gene lost 2 bases, with 11 bases spanning the gap. CDR3: CASSIDGGATGNTIYF. The DNA for the CDR3 is TGTGCCAGTAGTATAGATGGGGGGGCGACTGGAAACACCATATATTTT.

There are a few counts of this clone. The V gene is TRBV11-3, the J gene TRBJ2-1; 10 nucleotides agree with TRBD2. Germline V gene sequence: CDR1 SGHNT, CDR2 YENEEA. This CDR3 contains 19 residues. Trimming removed 1 base from V and 8 bases from J; junction bases left unmatched: 17. For the CDR3, the DNA is TGTGCCAGCAGCTTAGGAGCCCCTTTTAGCGGGAGGAAGTTCGATGAGCAGTTCTTC. Translation: CASSLGAPFSGRKFDEQFF.

This chain uses TRBV4-3 with TRBJ2-4; 8 nucleotides align to TRBD2. The CDR3 loop spans 17 amino acids. The germline V gene has CDR1 LGHNA and CDR2 YSLEER. Trimming took 0 bases from V and 6 from J; bases not matched to a gene: 10. CDR3 nucleotides: TGCGCCAGCAGCCAAGATCGAACGGGAGGGCCGGGAAACATTCAGTACTTC. As protein: CASSQDRTGGPGNIQYF.

V is TRBV7-2 and J is TRBJ1-5, with unresolved D. Germline V gene lookup returns CDR1 SGHTA and CDR2 FQGNSA. Trimming took 9 bases from V and 3 from J, leaving 15 bases between them. The CDR3 extends over 14 amino acids. CDR3 nucleotide sequence: TGTGCCAGTGAAAGTGGCGGTTTCAATCAGCCCCAGCATTTT. Protein product: CASESGGFNQPQHF.

The sample holds many counts of this clone. This chain uses TRBV19 with TRBJ1-5, with 7 positions matching TRBD1. Germline CDR1 LNHDA, CDR2 SQIVND (reference sequence). V lost 5 bases to trimming and J lost 1 base; unmatched junction nucleotides: 11. The CDR3 consists of 17 residues. In DNA form, the CDR3 reads TGTGCCAGTAGTGATGACAGGGTGGTGGCAAGCAATCAGCCCCAGCATTTT. This gives the protein CASSDDRVVASNQPQHF. Using reference TRBV19 and TRBJ1-5 for the parts outside the CDR3, the full variable domain is DGGITQSPKYLFRKEGQNVTLSCEQNLNHDAMYWYRQDPGQGLRLIYYSQIVNDFQKGDIAEGYSVSREKKESFPLTVTSAQKNPTAFYLCASSDDRVVASNQPQHFGDGTRLSIL.

This clone was observed a few times. The same CDR3 is also encoded by other DNA sequences in this sample. The chain joins TRBV7-2 to TRBJ2-3; either TRBD1 or TRBD2 may supply D (5 bases each). Trimming shortened V by 1 base and J by 0 bases, and 11 bases separated the two germline ends. The CDR3 extends over 16 amino acids. Germline-derived CDR1 and CDR2 are SGHTA and FQGNSA. Here the CDR3 reads CASSLGFGASTDTQYF. CDR3 DNA: TGTGCCAGCAGCTTAGGATTCGGGGCGAGCACAGATACGCAGTATTTT.

This clone showed up just once. The chain couples TRBV5-4 to TRBJ1-2, with 7 nucleotides matching TRBD1. Losses at the gene ends were 4 bases for V and 6 bases for J; bases not matched to a gene: 6. Germline V gene sequence: CDR1 SGHNT, CDR2 YYREEE (reference sequence). This CDR3 is built from 13 residues. The CDR3 protein is CASSADREDGYTF. Here the CDR3 DNA reads TGTGCCAGCAGCGCCGACAGGGAAGATGGCTACACCTTC.

This chain uses TRBV6-5 with TRBJ2-1; D is possibly TRBD1 (6 bases). The CDR3 is 15 amino acids. V was shortened by 9 bases and J by 7 bases, with 22 bases between the two germline ends. Germline loops: CDR1 MNHEY, CDR2 SVGAGI. CDR3 in amino acids: CASKRTTGLGNEQFF. CDR3 DNA: TGTGCCAGTAAACGTACGACAGGTCTGGGGAATGAGCAGTTCTTC.